This TCR beta chain was sequenced in a study of T-cell reconstitution after alpha-beta-depleted transplantation in children. The trim removed 7 bases at V and 0 bases at J, leaving 7 bases unmatched. This CDR3 is built from 17 residues. Germline CDR1 MNHEY, CDR2 SMNVEV (reference sequence). Preparation of the TCRbeta library used unique molecular identifiers. One entry per CDR3 protein, called by TCRdb with MiXCR from the PCR reads. The table has approximately 400,000 distinct CDR3 sequences, under 20% seen once. This clonotype showed up just a few times. Its antigen is still unknown. Study-wide findings and caveats: The high TCRbeta diversity at day 60 in some patients came from surviving recipient T cells and thymic progenitors. Hyperexpanded clones declined; after one year, newly produced T cells mostly supplied diversity. Reported findings indicate that, about two months after transplant, alpha-beta T cells came from several hundred expanded clones, which were derived from non-depleted graft cells.

The chain links TRBV27 to TRBJ2-1; TRBD2 agrees at 12 bases. The sequence was collected from a boy younger than two who had a stem cell transplant for Wiskott-Aldrich syndrome, so the T cells may come from the graft donor. The specimen comprised PBMCs, mostly from graft donor cells, sampled 360 days after TCRalphabeta/CD19-depleted stem cell transplant. CDR3 sequence reads: CASKPSGGAVSYNEQFF. The CDR3 nucleotides read TGTGCCAGCAAGCCTAGCGGGGGGGCCGTCTCCTACAATGAGCAGTTCTTC.